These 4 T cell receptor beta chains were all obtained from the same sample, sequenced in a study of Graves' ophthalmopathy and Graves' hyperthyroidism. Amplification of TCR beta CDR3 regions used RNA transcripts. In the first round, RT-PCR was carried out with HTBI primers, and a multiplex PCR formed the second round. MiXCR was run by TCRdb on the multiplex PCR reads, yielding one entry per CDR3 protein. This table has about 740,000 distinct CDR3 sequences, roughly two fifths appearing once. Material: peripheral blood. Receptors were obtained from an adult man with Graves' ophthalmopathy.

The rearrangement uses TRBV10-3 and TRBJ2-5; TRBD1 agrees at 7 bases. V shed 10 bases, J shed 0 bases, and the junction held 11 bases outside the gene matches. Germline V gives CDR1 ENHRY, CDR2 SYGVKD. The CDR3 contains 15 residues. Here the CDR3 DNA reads TGTGCCAGCAGACGCACACAGGGGAACCAAGAGACCCAGTACTTC. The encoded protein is CASRRTQGNQETQYF.

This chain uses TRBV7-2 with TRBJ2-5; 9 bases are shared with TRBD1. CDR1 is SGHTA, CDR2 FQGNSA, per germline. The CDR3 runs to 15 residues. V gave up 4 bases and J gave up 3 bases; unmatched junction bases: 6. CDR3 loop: CASSSTGGLEETQYF. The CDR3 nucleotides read TGTGCCAGCAGCTCGACAGGGGGACTTGAAGAGACCCAGTACTTC.

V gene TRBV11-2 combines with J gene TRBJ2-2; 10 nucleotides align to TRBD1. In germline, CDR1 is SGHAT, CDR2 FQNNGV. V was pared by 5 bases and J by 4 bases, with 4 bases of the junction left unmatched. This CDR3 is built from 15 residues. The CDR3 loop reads CASSRTGGPTGELFF. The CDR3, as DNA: TGTGCCAGCAGCCGGACAGGGGGGCCCACCGGGGAGCTGTTTTTT.

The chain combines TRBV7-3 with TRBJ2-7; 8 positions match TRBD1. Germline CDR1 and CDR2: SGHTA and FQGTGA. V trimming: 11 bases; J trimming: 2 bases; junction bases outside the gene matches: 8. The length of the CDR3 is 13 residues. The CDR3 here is CAPQGVVPYEQYF. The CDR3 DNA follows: TGTGCCCCACAGGGGGTTGTACCCTACGAGCAGTACTTC. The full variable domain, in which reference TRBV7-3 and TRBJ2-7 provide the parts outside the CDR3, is GAGVSQTPSNKVTEKGKYVELRCDPISGHTALYWYRQSLGQGPEFLIYFQGTGAADDSGLPNDRFFAVRPEGSVSTLKIQRTERGDSAVYLCAPQGVVPYEQYFGPGTRLTVT.